The sequence of this TCR beta chain was determined in a study of T cells in Graves' hyperthyroidism and ophthalmopathy. The study's findings and limits: Most clonotypes expanded in the thyroid (above 0.001) were also present in blood.

This clonotype was seen at least ten times. Its antigen is still unknown. The source material, RNA transcripts, was used to amplify TCR beta CDR3 regions. Using the HTBI primer set, a first-round RT-PCR was run on the TCR CDR3. TCRdb redid the calling of the multiplex PCR reads with MiXCR, one entry per CDR3 protein. The sample consists of approximately 370,000 distinct CDR3 sequences, about 15% of them appearing once. The V gene end was trimmed by 8 bases and the J gene end by 12 bases; junction bases not matched to a gene: 13. This CDR3 is built from 15 residues. The germline V gene has CDR1 SNHLY and CDR2 FYNNEI.

This chain links TRBV2 with TRBJ2-1; 13 nucleotides align to TRBD2. The origin of this receptor is a woman aged 25 to 39 with Graves' hyperthyroidism. The sequencing sample was made of blood. Here the CDR3 reads CASGGGLAGVKGQFF. In nucleotides, the CDR3 is TGTGCCAGCGGGGGAGGACTAGCGGGAGTAAAGGGGCAGTTCTTC.